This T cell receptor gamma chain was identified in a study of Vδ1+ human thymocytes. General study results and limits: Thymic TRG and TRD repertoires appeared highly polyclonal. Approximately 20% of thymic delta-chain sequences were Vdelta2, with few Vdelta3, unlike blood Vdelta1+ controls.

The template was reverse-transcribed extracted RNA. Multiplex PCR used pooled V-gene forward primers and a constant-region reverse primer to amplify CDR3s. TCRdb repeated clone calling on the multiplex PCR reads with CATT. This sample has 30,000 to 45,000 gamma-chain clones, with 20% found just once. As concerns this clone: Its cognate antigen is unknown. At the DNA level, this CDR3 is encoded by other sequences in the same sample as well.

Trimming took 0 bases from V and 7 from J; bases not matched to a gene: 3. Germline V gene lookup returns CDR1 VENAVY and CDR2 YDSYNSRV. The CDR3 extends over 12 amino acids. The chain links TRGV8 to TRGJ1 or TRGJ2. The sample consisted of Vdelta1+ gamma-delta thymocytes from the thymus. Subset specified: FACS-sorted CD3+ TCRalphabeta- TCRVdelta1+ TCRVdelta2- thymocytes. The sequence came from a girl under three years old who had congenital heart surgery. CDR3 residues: CATWDRDYKKLF. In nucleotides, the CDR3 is TGTGCCACCTGGGATAGGGACTATAAGAAACTCTTT.